This entry lists 21 T cell receptor beta chains sequenced from one sample in a study of blood T cell repertoires in COVID-19. Clones were sequenced by immunoSEQ multiplex PCR, and TCRdb holds only the in-frame ones, with some missing. The table shows 250,000 to 350,000 clones, with 87% occurring only once. Material: PBMCs or T cells enriched from blood (not recorded which). The receptor source for this set is a woman in her thirties or forties who had recovered from COVID-19.

The rearrangement links TRBV28 to TRBJ1-2; D perhaps matches TRBD1 (6 bases). Germline V gene sequence: CDR1 MDHEN, CDR2 SYDVKM. The CDR3 sequence is 14 residues long. V lost 6 bases to trimming and J lost 3 bases, with 14 bases between them. Here the CDR3 DNA reads TGTGCCAGCAGGCCACAGGGTAGGGACTATGGCTACACCTTC. Its translation: CASRPQGRDYGYTF.

V is TRBV7-9 and J is TRBJ2-1; possibly TRBD2 for D (6 bases). Germline V gives CDR1 SEHNR, CDR2 FQNEAQ (reference sequence). The CDR3 is 14 amino acids. V was pared by 3 bases and J by 7 bases, with 13 bases between. The CDR3 sequence is CASSFYGGVNEQFF. CDR3 nucleotides: TGTGCCAGCAGCTTCTACGGGGGAGTGAATGAGCAGTTCTTC.

The rearrangement joins TRBV21-1 to TRBJ2-7; whether TRBD2, the table's D call, matches the DNA was not checked. TRBV21-1 is an annotated pseudogene. The CDR3 contains 15 residues. The CDR3 here is CASSEGTSGAVEQYF. The CDR3 region has the DNA TGTGCCAGCAGCGAGGGGACTAGCGGAGCCGTGGAGCAGTACTTC.

The CDR3 DNA reads TGTGCCATCAGTGAGGGCGAGGTAGCCTACGAGCAGTACTTC. Its translation is CAISEGEVAYEQYF. The chain combines TRBV10-3 with TRBJ2-7; the D is unclear. V lost 2 bases and J 2 bases, leaving 10 bases between the germline ends. Germline V gene sequence: CDR1 ENHRY, CDR2 SYGVKD. The CDR3 spans 14 residues.

CDR3 loop: CASSQDIPSEETQYF. The CDR3 DNA reads as TGTGCCAGCAGCCAAGATATCCCCTCGGAGGAGACCCAGTACTTC. This chain joins TRBV3-1 (or the pseudogene TRBV3-2) and TRBJ2-5, with unresolved D. CDR1 and CDR2 (germline): LGHDT, YNNKEL (reference sequence). The CDR3 loop spans 15 amino acids. V was pared by 0 bases and J by 5 bases, with 13 bases between.

The chain joins TRBV6-2 or TRBV6-3 to TRBJ2-5, with 8 bases aligning to TRBD1. V was pared by 5 bases and J by 5 bases, with 4 bases of the junction left unmatched. Germline-derived CDR1 and CDR2 are MNHEY and SVGEGT. This CDR3 is built from 13 residues. The CDR3 loop is CASSNRQGETQYF. CDR3 in DNA: TGTGCCAGCAGTAACCGACAGGGGGAGACCCAGTACTTC.

This chain links TRBV19 with TRBJ1-5; TRBD1 is a possible D gene (6 bases). There are 15 residues in the CDR3. Deletions cut 7 bases from V and 2 bases from J, with 15 bases between. The germline CDR1 and CDR2 sequences are LNHDA and SQIVND (reference sequence). CDR3 sequence reads: CASTGGDTRNQPQHF. In DNA, the CDR3 is TGTGCCAGTACGGGAGGGGACACTCGCAATCAGCCCCAGCATTTT.

The chain employs TRBV28 and TRBJ2-1; 11 positions match TRBD2. The CDR3 runs to 14 residues. Germline V CDR1 and CDR2: MDHEN, SYDVKM. V lost 4 bases to trimming and J lost 4 bases; unmatched junction nucleotides: 0. CDR3 amino acids: CASSSSGGYNEQFF. The CDR3 DNA sequence: TGTGCCAGCAGTTCTAGCGGGGGGTACAATGAGCAGTTCTTC.

This clone turned up a few times. CDR3 sequence: CASSPPDRGLGYTF. In nucleotides, the CDR3 is TGTGCCAGCAGTCCCCCGGACAGGGGGCTCGGCTACACCTTC. The V call is TRBV2, the J call TRBJ1-2; TRBD1 aligns across 11 bases. V shed 5 bases, J shed 8 bases, and the junction held 7 bases outside the gene matches. The CDR3 has 14 residues. Germline lookup yields CDR1 SNHLY and CDR2 FYNNEI.

The rearrangement joins TRBV29-1 to TRBJ2-5, with 8 bases aligning to TRBD1. The germline V gene encodes CDR1 SQVTM and CDR2 ANQGSEA. J lost 4 bases, V lost 4 bases, and 5 bases had no gene match. The CDR3 is 13 residues long. CDR3 DNA: TGCAGCGTTGTGGTCAGGGGGCGAGAGACCCAGTACTTC. Amino acid sequence: CSVVVRGRETQYF. Based on the CDR3 plus reference TRBV29-1 and TRBJ2-5, the full variable domain is SAVISQKPSRDICQRGTSLTIQCQVDSQVTMMFWYRQQPGQSLTLIATANQGSEATYESGFVIDKFPISRPNLTFSTLTVSNMSPEDSSIYLCSVVVRGRETQYFGPGTRLLVL.

V gene TRBV30 combines with J gene TRBJ2-7; 10 bases match TRBD2. The length of the CDR3 is 12 residues. From germline, CDR1 is GTSNPN and CDR2 SVGIG (reference sequence). The junction had 4 bases not matched to a gene; V was cut back by 8 bases and J by 3 bases. CDR3 DNA sequence: TGTGCCGTAGCGGGAGGCGGCTACGAGCAGTACTTC. Protein: CAVAGGGYEQYF.

The CDR3 DNA reads TGTGCCAGCAGAAACAGGGTCACAGATACGCAGTATTTT. Residues: CASRNRVTDTQYF. The chain has TRBV3-1 (or the pseudogene TRBV3-2) and TRBJ2-3; D might be TRBD1 (6 bases). Germline values: CDR1 LGHDT, CDR2 YNNKEL (reference sequence). There are 13 residues in the CDR3. Trimming pared 6 bases from V and 2 bases from J, leaving 9 bases between.

This chain joins TRBV27 and TRBJ1-2, with 8 bases matching TRBD1. V shed 2 bases and J 4 bases; nucleotides not matched to a gene: 9. CDR3 length: 16 residues. Germline CDR1 is MNHEY and CDR2 is SMNVEV (reference sequence). CDR3 bases: TGTGCCAGCAGTTTAAGTCGACCAGGGGGCGGCTATGGCTACACCTTC. Its translation: CASSLSRPGGGYGYTF.

The chain couples TRBV5-3 to TRBJ2-7; 10 bases are shared with TRBD2. TRBV5-3 is filed as an ORF, its function uncertain. The CDR3 spans 19 residues. Germline trimming cut 4 bases from V and 1 base from J; bases unmatched to any gene: 17. CDR3 sequence (DNA): TGTGCCAGAAGCCCTGTATCTAGCGGGAGACATGAGCAGTCCTACGAGCAGTACTTC. Amino acid sequence: CARSPVSSGRHEQSYEQYF.

CDR3 coding DNA: TGCGCCAGCAGCCAAGACAGTATGCACGAGCAGTACTTC. Translation gives CASSQDSMHEQYF. The chain recombines TRBV4-3 with TRBJ2-7; D gene ambiguous. CDR3 length: 13 amino acids. V shed 0 bases and J shed 5 bases, with 8 bases lying between them. Germline assignment: CDR1 LGHNA and CDR2 YSLEER.

As concerns this clone: Other nucleotide sequences from this sample produce the same CDR3. The chain employs TRBV7-8 and TRBJ2-5, with unresolved D. The CDR3 sequence is 12 residues long. The germline CDR1 and CDR2 sequences are SGHVS and FQNEAQ. V shed 1 base and J shed 4 bases, with 4 bases lying between them. The CDR3 region has the DNA TGTGCCAGCAGCTTAGTTCGAGAGACCCAGTACTTC. It codes for CASSLVRETQYF.

The rearrangement uses TRBV28 and TRBJ1-6, with a weak D call TRBD1 (6 bases). Germline CDR1 MDHEN, CDR2 SYDVKM. The CDR3 has 18 amino acids. V was pared by 3 bases and J by 2 bases, with 17 bases between. Here the CDR3 reads CASSFPGTTTPYNSPLHF. CDR3 nucleotide sequence: TGTGCCAGCAGTTTTCCGGGGACAACGACCCCCTATAATTCACCCCTCCACTTT.

This clone was counted a single time. Compared with germline, one end of the junction differs, possibly owing to a read error. This rearrangement joins TRBV10-3 to TRBJ1-1; D uncertain. The germline CDR1 and CDR2 sequences are ENHRY and SYGVKD. The CDR3 has 13 amino acids. Here the CDR3 DNA reads TGTGCCAGCAGTGTTCCGGAGTCCACTGAAGCTTTCTTT. Amino acids: CASSVPESTEAFF.

In regard to this clone: The same CDR3 is also encoded by other DNA sequences in this sample. The chain has TRBV7-3 and TRBJ2-7; 10 bases are shared with TRBD2. The CDR3 contains 14 residues. V shed 6 bases and J 0 bases; nucleotides not matched to a gene: 2. Germline CDR1 SGHTA, CDR2 FQGTGA. The CDR3 is CASSSSGSSYEQYF. Written as DNA, the CDR3 is TGTGCCAGCAGTTCTAGCGGGAGCTCCTACGAGCAGTACTTC.

The chain uses TRBV6-5 and TRBJ1-4; 8 bases line up with TRBD1. Per the germline V gene, CDR1 is MNHEY and CDR2 is SVGAGI. J gave up 6 bases and V 6 bases, and 9 bases lay outside the gene matches. The CDR3 has 15 residues. CDR3 sequence reads: CASRSQGASYEKLFF. For the CDR3, the DNA is TGTGCCAGCAGGAGTCAGGGGGCGAGTTATGAAAAACTGTTTTTT.

The CDR3 protein is CASSPRPGQTRVNTEAFF. The CDR3 region has the DNA TGTGCCAGCAGCCCCCGGCCGGGACAGACGAGGGTGAACACTGAAGCTTTCTTT. The V gene is TRBV21-1, the J gene TRBJ1-1; TRBD1, the table's D call, lacks a check against the DNA. TRBV21-1 is designated a pseudogene. The CDR3 spans 18 residues.